This entry lists 15 T cell receptor beta chains sequenced from one sample in a study of shared T cell receptors in the human thymus. Profiled with immunoSEQ multiplex PCR; TCRdb holds only in-frame clones, not every one. The sample holds roughly 710,000 clones, approximately 85% seen once. These data also formed part of another study, on human thymus T cells.

The sample taken for sequencing was thymocytes. Source of these receptors: a girl less than two years old with a congenital heart defect.

This rearrangement joins TRBV4-3 to TRBJ1-1, with a weak D call TRBD1 (5 bases). Germline CDR1 and CDR2: LGHNA and YSLEER. V shed 0 bases and J shed 1 base, with 12 bases lying between them. The CDR3 sequence is 16 residues long. The CDR3: CASSQDAGVANTEAFF. CDR3 sequence (DNA): TGCGCCAGCAGCCAAGACGCGGGGGTGGCGAACACTGAAGCTTTCTTT.

The V call is TRBV19, the J call TRBJ2-3; no clear D gene. This CDR3 comprises 16 residues. Germline V gene sequence: CDR1 LNHDA, CDR2 SQIVND (reference sequence). The ends were cut back, 3 bases at V and 2 bases at J, with 15 bases in the middle. The CDR3 is CASSISGVTLTDTQYF. DNA of the CDR3: TGTGCCAGTAGTATTTCAGGCGTCACCCTCACAGATACGCAGTATTTT.

In its sample, this clone was seen a few times. The rearrangement uses TRBV5-8 and TRBJ2-5; 9 nucleotides agree with TRBD1. Germline V gene lookup returns CDR1 SGHTS and CDR2 YDEGEE. This CDR3 is built from 16 residues. With 4 bases clipped from V and 8 bases from J, the junction kept 15 bases outside the gene matches. The CDR3 DNA follows: TGTGCCAGCAGCCTTTCGAGCCACAGGGGGCGGACCACCCAGTACTTC. Amino acid sequence: CASSLSSHRGRTTQYF.

This clone was recorded once. The rearrangement joins TRBV9 to TRBJ1-3, with TRBD1 identical over 9 bases. The CDR3 is 17 amino acids. After removal of 1 base from V and 4 bases from J, the junction contained 9 bases not matched to a gene. CDR1 is SGDLS and CDR2 is YYNGEE in the germline V gene. In DNA, the CDR3 is TGTGCCAGCAGCGTAACTCGGGACAGGGACAGAGGAAACACCATATATTTT. Encoded protein: CASSVTRDRDRGNTIYF.

In its sample, this clone was seen a few times. The chain is built from TRBV5-6 and TRBJ2-7; 14 bases map to TRBD2. This CDR3 contains 16 residues. V lost 4 bases and J lost 2; bases outside the gene matches: 5. Looked up from germline, CDR1 is SGHDT and CDR2 is YYEEEE. The CDR3 bases are TGTGCCAGCAGCCCTCGGACTAGCGGGGGGACCTACGAGCAGTACTTC. Amino acids: CASSPRTSGGTYEQYF.

The chain combines TRBV7-6 with TRBJ1-4, with no clear D. V shed 0 bases and J shed 0 bases, with 14 bases lying between them. The CDR3 is 18 residues long. Germline CDR1 SGHVS, CDR2 FNYEAQ. The CDR3 region is CASSLARRDGATNEKLFF. The CDR3, as DNA: TGTGCCAGCAGCTTAGCGCGGAGGGATGGAGCAACTAATGAAAAACTGTTTTTT.

The chain uses TRBV4-1 and TRBJ1-3; 10 positions match TRBD1. This CDR3 has 19 residues. Germline CDR1 reads MGHRA; CDR2 reads YSYEKL. The ends lost 3 bases at V and 0 bases at J; junction bases unmatched: 11. CDR3 amino acids: CASSHSDRGLEGSGNTIYF. The DNA for the CDR3 is TGCGCCAGCAGCCACTCAGACAGGGGGCTAGAGGGCTCTGGAAACACCATATATTTT.

In its sample, this clone was seen once. This chain uses TRBV7-2 with TRBJ1-5; D is undetermined. Germline V lookup: CDR1 SGHTA, CDR2 FQGNSA. V dropped 4 bases and J dropped 3 bases, with 16 bases sitting between them. This CDR3 region has 16 residues. The CDR3 protein is CASSSGSGRINQPQHF. CDR3 in DNA: TGTGCCAGCAGCTCCGGGTCGGGGAGGATCAATCAGCCCCAGCATTTT.

The table lists this clone with a few counts. The chain uses TRBV4-3 and TRBJ2-7; D may be TRBD2 (5 bases). The CDR3 covers 14 residues. Germline V gene data show CDR1 as LGHNA and CDR2 as YSLEER. V lost 4 bases, J lost 6 bases, and 16 bases lay in between. The CDR3 nucleotides are TGCGCCAGCAGCCCAGCAAGTCGGGGTTCCGAGCAGTACTTC. Protein: CASSPASRGSEQYF.

This clone was seen once. Within the sample, other DNA sequences also encode this same CDR3. This chain connects TRBV20-1 to TRBJ2-5; tentatively, D is TRBD2 (6 bases). CDR1 is DFQATT, CDR2 SNEGSKA, per germline (reference sequence). This CDR3 is 11 amino acids long. The V and J ends lost 4 bases and 3 bases respectively, with 6 bases between them. CDR3 amino acids: CSATGEETQYF. For the CDR3, the DNA is TGCAGTGCTACGGGAGAAGAGACCCAGTACTTC.

CDR3 in amino acids: CASSFTAGTENTGELFF. The CDR3 DNA is TGTGCCAGCAGCTTTACCGCCGGGACAGAGAACACCGGGGAGCTGTTTTTT. This chain joins TRBV7-6 and TRBJ2-2; 7 bases agree with TRBD1. This CDR3 has 17 residues. The V and J ends lost 3 bases and 1 base, in that order; junction bases with no gene match: 8. The germline CDR1 and CDR2 sequences are SGHVS and FNYEAQ.

The chain recombines TRBV11-3 with TRBJ1-2; 7 positions match TRBD1. With 0 bases clipped from V and 8 bases from J, the junction kept 3 bases outside the gene matches. The CDR3 totals 13 residues. Germline-derived CDR1 and CDR2 are SGHNT and YENEEA. CDR3 bases: TGTGCCAGCAGCTTAGAAGGGGGCGGAGGCTACACCTTC. Encoded protein: CASSLEGGGGYTF.

CDR3 protein: CASSPRGGRTDTQYF. CDR3 sequence (DNA): TGTGCCAGCAGTCCGAGGGGGGGGCGCACAGATACGCAGTATTTT. The gene calls are TRBV6-1 and TRBJ2-3, with D possibly being TRBD2 (7 bases). Between the trimmed V and J ends, which lost 5 bases and 1 base, there was a span of 13 bases. Looked up from germline, CDR1 is MNHNS and CDR2 is SASEGT. The CDR3 is made up of 15 amino acids.

J is TRBJ2-1 and V is TRBV4-1, with 9 positions matching TRBD2. From germline, CDR1 is MGHRA and CDR2 YSYEKL. CDR3 size: 16 residues. The V gene end was trimmed by 0 bases and the J gene end by 0 bases; junction bases not matched to a gene: 0. CDR3: CASSQDSGSSYNEQFF. DNA for the CDR3: TGCGCCAGCAGCCAAGATAGCGGGAGCTCCTACAATGAGCAGTTCTTC.

The J gene is TRBJ1-3, the V gene TRBV4-1; tentatively, D is TRBD1 (5 bases). This CDR3 contains 15 residues. The V gene lost 0 bases and the J gene lost 2 bases, with 8 bases spanning the gap. CDR1 is MGHRA and CDR2 is YSYEKL in the germline V gene. CDR3 sequence reads: CASSQDAGAGNTIYF. CDR3 DNA: TGCGCCAGCAGCCAAGACGCGGGGGCTGGAAACACCATATATTTT.